Given below is one TCR beta chain in context. At least ten counts were recorded for this clonotype. Its antigen target is currently unknown. Nothing much larger sits one base from this clone, and base qualities are not available. This entry comes from a study of T cell repertoires in cytomegalovirus infection (dated by TCRdb to between 2018 and 2020). Study-wide context: The HLA type of each donor mattered for the analysis, because public TCR beta signatures pointed to carriage of CMV infection along with the matching HLA type.

The cysteine opens and the phenylalanine closes a CDR3 of 15 amino acids. Left in the record is the CDR3 DNA by itself, 45 bases read in frame from the first base. From a lookup of the germline V gene (reference sequence), CDR1 and CDR2 are LNHDA and SQIVND. V is trimmed back by 5 bases and J by 5 bases, and the junction contains 7 bases that no gene match accounts for. The instrument was an Illumina HiSeq 1500. TCRdb's own reprocessing of the public reads used fastp at Q25 and MiXCR and kept productive beta chains. Here each entry gathers all rows of one CDR3 protein and keeps the most common genes and DNA. Present in this sample are fewer than 550,000 distinct CDR3 sequences, approximately 11% of which were seen just once. The ten largest clones capture 10% of the sample. Paper-wide results and their limitations: The ex vivo response was dominated by HLA-C-restricted CMV-specific TCR beta clonotypes, which also provided the single most frequent clonotype in two of eight donors. Carriers of CMV infection plus the relevant HLA type were discriminated by the cumulative frequency of public TCR beta family members in the study cohort and in an independent roughly 370-donor cohort.

In this chain, TRBV19 is recombined with TRBJ2-1, with 9 bases aligning to TRBD1. This TCR was recovered from a human donor in good health (CMV status not recorded). Some clones in this sample may be carry-over from other donors' samples. Input material: PBMCs. The DNA sequence is TGTGCCAGTAGTGACCCGGGACAGGGACACAATGAGCAGTTCTTC. Its amino acids are CASSDPGQGHNEQFF. Joined to the reference TRBV19 and TRBJ2-1 proteins, this CDR3 gives the full variable domain: DGGITQSPKYLFRKEGQNVTLSCEQNLNHDAMYWYRQDPGQGLRLIYYSQIVNDFQKGDIAEGYSVSREKKESFPLTVTSAQKNPTAFYLCASSDPGQGHNEQFFGPGTRLTVL.